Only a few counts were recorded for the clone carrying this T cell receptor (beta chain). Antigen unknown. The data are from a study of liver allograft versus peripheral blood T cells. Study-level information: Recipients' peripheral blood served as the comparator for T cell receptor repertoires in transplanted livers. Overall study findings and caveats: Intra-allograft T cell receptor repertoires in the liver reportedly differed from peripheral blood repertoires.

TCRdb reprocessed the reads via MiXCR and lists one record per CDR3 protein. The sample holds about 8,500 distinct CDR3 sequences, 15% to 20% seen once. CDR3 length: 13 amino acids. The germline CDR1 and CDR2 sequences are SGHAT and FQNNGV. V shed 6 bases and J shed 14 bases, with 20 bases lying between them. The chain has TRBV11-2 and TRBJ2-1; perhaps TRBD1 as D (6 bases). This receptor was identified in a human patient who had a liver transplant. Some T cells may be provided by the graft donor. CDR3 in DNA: TGTGCCAGCAGTTCTACAGGGATTGGGTATAAGTTCTTC. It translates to CASSSTGIGYKFF. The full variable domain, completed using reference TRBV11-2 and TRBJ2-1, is EAGVAQSPRYKIIEKRQSVAFWCNPISGHATLYWYQQILGQGPKLLIQFQNNGVVDDSQLPKDRFSAERLKGVDSTLKIQPAKLEDSAVYLCASSSTGIGYKFFGPGTRLTVL.